This T cell receptor beta chain appears in the sequencing data of a study of T cells after yellow fever vaccination. Trimming removed 5 bases from V and 1 base from J; junction bases left unmatched: 7. Looked up from germline, CDR1 is MNHEY and CDR2 is SMNVEV (reference sequence). CDR3 length equals 15 residues. A single record per CDR3 protein comes from TCRdb applying MiXCR to the 5' RACE reads. The sample includes 300,000 to 400,000 distinct CDR3 sequences, around 13% of them seen just once. The sample holds many counts of this clonotype. The TCR was taken from a man aged 18 to 29 who received the YFV17D yellow fever vaccine. The chain is built from TRBV27 and TRBJ1-1, with 7 bases that match TRBD1. Sequences were derived from CD4+ T cells sorted from PBMCs, sampled 15 days after the yellow fever booster vaccination. The CDR3 DNA sequence: TGTGCCAGCAGTAAGCGGGGACAGCGGAACACTGAAGCTTTCTTT. Translation: CASSKRGQRNTEAFF.